This paragraph covers one T cell receptor beta chain sequence. 60 Vbeta and 13 Jbeta primers were used in PCR. The protocol was immunoSEQ multiplex PCR, while the TCRdb copy is restricted to in-frame clones and leaves out a portion. The table for this sample gives 150,000 to 200,000 clones. This CDR3 contains 15 residues. Unmatched junction bases numbered 8, after V lost 5 bases and J lost 4 bases. Germline V CDR1 and CDR2: SNHLY, FYNNEI. The sample comes from a study of cytomegalovirus exposure and HLA in healthy donors. The gene calls are TRBV2 and TRBJ2-5, with 9 bases fitting TRBD2. Input material: PBMCs. This clonotype originated in a woman younger than 30 in good health and CMV-seropositive. The CDR3 protein is CASSSLLAGSETQYF. CDR3 nucleotides: TGTGCCAGCAGTTCCCTCCTAGCGGGGTCAGAGACCCAGTACTTC. Together with reference TRBV2 and TRBJ2-5, the CDR3 gives the full variable domain: EPEVTQTPSHQVTQMGQEVILRCVPISNHLYFYWYRQILGQKVEFLVSFYNNEISEKSEIFDDQFSVERPDGSNFTLKIRSTKLEDSAMYFCASSSLLAGSETQYFGPGTRLLVL.